The present T cell receptor (beta chain) was sequenced within a study of regulatory T cells in long-lasting Graves disease. Time point reported: newly diagnosed GD, antithyroid drugs for less than 3 months. The TCR library was made from RNA that had been extracted from PBMCs in TRIzol. This clonotype occurred a few times. Unmatched junction bases numbered 10, after V lost 0 bases and J lost 6 bases. The germline V gene has CDR1 SQVTM and CDR2 ANQGSEA. The CDR3 contains 15 residues. Arm-PCR of CDR3 regions and iRepertoire HTBI primers were the basis on which TCR beta libraries were built. TCRdb itself ran the multiplex PCR reads through MiXCR, one entry per CDR3 protein. Here the sample spans about 240,000 distinct CDR3 sequences, over 20% being singletons.

Sequencing was performed on peripheral blood mononuclear cells (PBMCs), taken at new diagnosis, from a patient treated with antithyroid drugs. V and J are TRBV29-1 and TRBJ1-2; 7 positions match TRBD1. The sequence derives from a female donor with Graves disease. This CDR3 is CSVEDLGQEGNGYTF. CDR3 nucleotides: TGCAGCGTTGAAGATTTAGGACAGGAGGGTAATGGCTACACCTTC.